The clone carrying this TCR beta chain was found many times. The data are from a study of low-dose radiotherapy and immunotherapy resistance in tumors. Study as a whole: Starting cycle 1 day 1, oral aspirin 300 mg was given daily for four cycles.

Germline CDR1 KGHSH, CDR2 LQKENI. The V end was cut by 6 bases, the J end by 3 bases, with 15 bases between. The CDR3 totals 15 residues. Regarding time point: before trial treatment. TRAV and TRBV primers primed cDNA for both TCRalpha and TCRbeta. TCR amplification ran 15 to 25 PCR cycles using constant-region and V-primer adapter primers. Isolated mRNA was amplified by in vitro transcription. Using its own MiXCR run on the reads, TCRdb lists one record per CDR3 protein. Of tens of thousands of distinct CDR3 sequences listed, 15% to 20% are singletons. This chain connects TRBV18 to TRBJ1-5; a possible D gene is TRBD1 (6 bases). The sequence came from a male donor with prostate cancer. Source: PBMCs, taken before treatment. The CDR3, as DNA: TGTGCCAGCTCGCCCAGACAGGAGTACAATCAGCCCCAGCATTTT. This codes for CASSPRQEYNQPQHF.